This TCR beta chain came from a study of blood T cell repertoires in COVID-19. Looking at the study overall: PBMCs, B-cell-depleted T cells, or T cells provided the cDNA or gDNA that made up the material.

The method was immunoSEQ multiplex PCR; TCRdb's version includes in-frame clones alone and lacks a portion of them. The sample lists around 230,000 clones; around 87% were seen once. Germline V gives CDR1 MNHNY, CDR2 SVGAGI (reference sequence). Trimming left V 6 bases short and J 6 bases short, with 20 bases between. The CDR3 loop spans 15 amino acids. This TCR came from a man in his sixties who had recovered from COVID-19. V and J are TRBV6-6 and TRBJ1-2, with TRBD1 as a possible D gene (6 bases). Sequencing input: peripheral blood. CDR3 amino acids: CASSLEVRDIDGYTF. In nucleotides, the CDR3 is TGTGCCAGCAGCCTCGAGGTGAGGGACATAGATGGCTACACCTTC.